This T cell receptor (beta chain) was captured in a study of blood T cell repertoires in COVID-19. The CDR3 has 13 amino acids. Trimming stripped 4 bases from V and 4 bases from J, with 11 bases between. Germline CDR1 is SGHDT and CDR2 is YYEEEE. Assay used: immunoSEQ multiplex PCR; TCRdb lists only in-frame clones, some missing. This table holds 300,000 to 400,000 clones, approximately 87% found once. This TCR came from a woman in her fifties or sixties who had recovered from COVID-19. The sequenced sample was peripheral blood. The rearrangement links TRBV5-6 to TRBJ1-1; D remains ambiguous. The CDR3 DNA sequence: TGTGCCAGCAGCGTCGGTGGGCGCACTGAAGCTTTCTTT. It is translated as CASSVGGRTEAFF.